This record concerns one T cell receptor beta chain sequence. The sample originates from a study of identical twins. Germline V gene sequence: CDR1 SGHRS, CDR2 YFSETQ. The CDR3 has 14 residues. With 3 bases removed from V and 2 bases from J, the gap between germline ends came to 9 bases. MiXCR was run by TCRdb on the 5' RACE reads, yielding one entry per CDR3 protein. Of around 510,000 distinct CDR3 sequences listed, roughly an eighth were seen once; the top ten hold 0.95% to 1%. The donors were all healthy and Caucasian. Separately, the same data were catalogued under a study of yellow fever vaccine responses in identical twins.

The material sequenced was CD4+ T cells sorted from blood. The chain carries TRBV5-1 and TRBJ1-5; D is perhaps TRBD1 (5 bases). This receptor was taken from a woman younger than 30 in good health. CDR3 protein: CASSSDSRNQPQHF. In DNA, the CDR3 is TGCGCCAGCAGCTCCGACAGTCGCAATCAGCCCCAGCATTTT.